These 15 T cell receptor beta chains were sequenced from one sample in a study of CD8+ T cells in alopecia areata. cDNA prepared by RNA extraction and subsequent reverse transcription served as the template for sequencing. Clones were sequenced by immunoSEQ multiplex PCR, and TCRdb holds only the in-frame ones, with some missing. The data show approximately 140,000 clones, roughly nine tenths seen once. Specified treatment: oral pan-JAK inhibitor, 5-10 mg twice daily. The sample in question was CD8+ T cells sorted from blood, obtained at week 4, from a patient treated with tofacitinib. These receptors originate from a human donor with alopecia areata.

V gene TRBV5-6 combines with J gene TRBJ2-2; unclear D gene. Germline loops: CDR1 SGHDT, CDR2 YYEEEE. V gave up 2 bases and J gave up 2 bases, with 4 bases separating them. The CDR3 is made up of 13 amino acids. The CDR3 DNA is TGTGCCAGCAGCTTCGGAAACACCGGGGAGCTGTTTTTT. Amino acids: CASSFGNTGELFF.

The gene calls are TRBV27 and TRBJ2-7, with TRBD2 identical over 10 bases. The CDR3 covers 17 residues. CDR1 and CDR2 from the germline V gene are MNHEY and SMNVEV (reference sequence). After removal of 0 bases from V and 3 bases from J, the junction contained 8 bases not matched to a gene. DNA for the CDR3: TGTGCCAGCAGTTTATCGGGACTAGCGACAGACCTCTACGAGCAGTACTTC. Its protein is CASSLSGLATDLYEQYF.

The J gene is TRBJ2-5, the V gene TRBV4-1; possible D gene TRBD2, 6 bases. The ends were cut back, 1 base at V and 4 bases at J, with 13 bases in the middle. Germline V gives CDR1 MGHRA, CDR2 YSYEKL. The CDR3 has 15 amino acids. CDR3 sequence (DNA): TGCGCCAGCAGCCAAGTTCTAGGGGAGGCAGAGACCCAGTACTTC. It specifies CASSQVLGEAETQYF.

The chain carries TRBV6-1 and TRBJ1-5; D unclear. CDR1 is MNHNS and CDR2 is SASEGT in the germline V gene. V gave up 11 bases and J gave up 7 bases, with 15 bases separating them. CDR3 length: 12 amino acids. CDR3 DNA: TGTGCCGAACGGGCATCGGGACAGCCCCAGCATTTT. It codes for CAERASGQPQHF.

This chain links TRBV13 with TRBJ2-1; 9 nucleotides match TRBD2. CDR1 and CDR2 from the germline V gene are PRHDT and FYEKMQ (reference sequence). V trimming: 3 bases; J trimming: 10 bases; junction bases outside the gene matches: 7. The CDR3 contains 14 residues. The CDR3 spells CASSFGVAGAEQFF. The CDR3 DNA is TGTGCCAGCAGCTTTGGAGTAGCGGGAGCGGAGCAGTTCTTC.

The chain recombines TRBV4-1 with TRBJ1-1; 7 positions match TRBD1. The CDR3 is made up of 14 amino acids. Per germline, CDR1 MGHRA and CDR2 YSYEKL. Unmatched junction bases numbered 3, after V lost 4 bases and J lost 1 base. The CDR3 spells CASSPRDRNTEAFF. DNA of the CDR3: TGCGCCAGCAGCCCCCGGGACAGGAACACTGAAGCTTTCTTT.

The chain is built from TRBV5-1 and TRBJ2-2, with 8 bases matching TRBD2. The CDR3 covers 14 residues. CDR1 and CDR2 from the germline V gene are SGHRS and YFSETQ. V lost 5 bases to trimming and J lost 4 bases; unmatched junction nucleotides: 4. CDR3 amino acids: CASRDSGGTGELFF. The CDR3 coding sequence is TGCGCCAGCAGAGACAGCGGGGGCACCGGGGAGCTGTTTTTT.

Only a few counts were recorded for this clone. The chain combines TRBV4-1 with TRBJ1-1; 8 positions match TRBD1. The length of the CDR3 is 11 residues. The germline V gene encodes CDR1 MGHRA and CDR2 YSYEKL. Unmatched junction bases numbered 3, after V lost 5 bases and J lost 10 bases. Written as DNA, the CDR3 is TGCGCCAGCAGCTGGACAGGGAGAGCTTTCTTT. This encodes CASSWTGRAFF.

In its sample, this clone was seen a few times. V gene TRBV27 combines with J gene TRBJ2-7, with 7 nucleotides matching TRBD1. Germline lookup yields CDR1 MNHEY and CDR2 SMNVEV (reference sequence). The CDR3 totals 13 residues. Trimming removed 2 bases from V and 2 bases from J; junction bases left unmatched: 0. For the CDR3, the DNA is TGTGCCAGCAGTTTACAGGGGGCCTACGAGCAGTACTTC. This translates into CASSLQGAYEQYF.

This rearrangement joins TRBV27 to TRBJ2-5, with a possible D match to TRBD1 (5 bases). Germline-derived CDR1 and CDR2 are MNHEY and SMNVEV (reference sequence). V lost 6 bases to trimming and J lost 2 bases, with 16 bases between them. The CDR3 runs 15 residues. The CDR3 nucleotides are TGTGCCAGCAGATTCTCGGACATCCCTCAAGAGACCCAGTACTTC. Protein product: CASRFSDIPQETQYF.

The chain recombines TRBV5-6 with TRBJ2-5; 10 nucleotides line up with TRBD1. Germline V gives CDR1 SGHDT, CDR2 YYEEEE. The CDR3 is made up of 15 amino acids. Unmatched junction bases numbered 7, after V lost 4 bases and J lost 4 bases. CDR3: CASSTGTGVLETQYF. CDR3 in DNA: TGTGCCAGCAGCACCGGGACAGGGGTTTTAGAGACCCAGTACTTC.

The chain has TRBV7-6 and TRBJ1-1; D possibly corresponds to TRBD1 (6 bases). The CDR3 is 17 amino acids. Germline V gives CDR1 SGHVS, CDR2 FNYEAQ. V lost 4 bases and J lost 0, with 18 bases in between. DNA for the CDR3: TGTGCCAGCAGCTCGGAGGGGCTGCAGGGGATGAACACTGAAGCTTTCTTT. It translates to CASSSEGLQGMNTEAFF.

The chain employs TRBV19 and TRBJ1-5, with 8 nucleotides matching TRBD1. Germline CDR1 LNHDA, CDR2 SQIVND (reference sequence). Trimming cost V 3 bases and J 5 bases; bases outside gene matches: 3. The CDR3 consists of 14 residues. CDR3 in DNA: TGTGCCAGTAGTATGCAGGGGGCACATCAGCCCCAGCATTTT. Its translation: CASSMQGAHQPQHF.

This chain joins TRBV29-1 and TRBJ2-5, with D perhaps matching TRBD1 (5 bases). Judging by the DNA end, TRBJ2-7 fits better; the J call may be wrong. Germline-derived CDR1 and CDR2 are SQVTM and ANQGSEA. The CDR3 loop spans 12 amino acids. The DNA of the CDR3 is TGCAGCGTAATGACAAGGGGCTACGAGCAGTACTTC. It codes for CSVMTRGYEQYF.

As to this clone: The DNA is omitted, as the CDR3 cannot be located on it reliably, and the CDR3 follows TCRdb's listing. J is TRBJ1-1 and V is TRBV27; the table's D call, TRBD1, has no DNA check behind it. The CDR3 spans 15 amino acids, including both terminal residues. The germline gives CDR1 MNHEY, CDR2 SMNVEV (reference sequence). CDR3 in amino acids: CASSFLADQNTEAFF.